These 32 T cell receptor beta chains came from one sample sequenced in a study of T-cell memory formation after mild COVID-19. TCRdb recomputed calls from the 5' RACE reads with MiXCR, one row per CDR3 protein. Among fewer than 250,000 distinct CDR3 sequences listed, more than 25% were seen once. Sequencing input: PBMCs or a T cell subset sorted from them (not recorded which). The receptors were gathered from an adult woman who had mild COVID-19 (a few samples of this study predate the infection). Cell type and time point are not known.

This clonotype showed up just a few times. The rearrangement uses TRBV3-1 and TRBJ1-1, with D possibly TRBD1 on 5 matching bases. Germline lookup yields CDR1 LGHDT and CDR2 YNNKEL (reference sequence). The CDR3 spans 15 residues. The V gene lost 3 bases and the J gene lost 0 bases, with 11 bases spanning the gap. CDR3 sequence: CASSHSRGVNTEAFF. The CDR3 coding sequence is TGTGCCAGCAGCCATTCACGGGGGGTGAACACTGAAGCTTTCTTT.

This clonotype was found a few times. The V call is TRBV6-2 or TRBV6-3, the J call TRBJ2-5; D is perhaps TRBD1 (6 bases). CDR1 is MNHEY and CDR2 is SVGEGT in the germline V gene. With 6 bases removed from V and 1 base from J, the gap between germline ends came to 12 bases. The CDR3 runs to 14 residues. The CDR3 region has the DNA TGTGCCAGCAGCTGGACAGTCCCCCAAGAGACCCAGTACTTC. The encoded protein is CASSWTVPQETQYF.

The chain links TRBV7-9 to TRBJ2-1, with D maybe TRBD2 (5 bases). This CDR3 has 16 amino acids. V shed 5 bases and J shed 3 bases, with 17 bases lying between them. Germline V gives CDR1 SEHNR, CDR2 FQNEAQ (reference sequence). CDR3 residues: CASSEPDSTIYNEQFF. DNA of the CDR3: TGTGCCAGCAGCGAACCGGACTCGACGATCTACAATGAGCAGTTCTTC.

Written as DNA, the CDR3 is TGCGCCAGCAGCTTGCTTGGGGACTATTCCTACGAGCAGTACTTC. It yields the protein CASSLLGDYSYEQYF. The rearrangement uses TRBV5-1 and TRBJ2-7; TRBD2 agrees at 7 bases. CDR3 size: 15 residues. Germline CDR1 and CDR2: SGHRS and YFSETQ. V shed 1 base and J 1 base; nucleotides not matched to a gene: 5. Drawing the rest from reference TRBV5-1 and TRBJ2-7, the complete variable domain is KAGVTQTPRYLIKTRGQQVTLSCSPISGHRSVSWYQQTPGQGLQFLFEYFSETQRNKGNFPGRFSGRQFSNSRSEMNVSTLELGDSALYLCASSLLGDYSYEQYFGPGTRLTVT.

The chain is built from TRBV4-1 and TRBJ1-1; D not certain. Trimming pared 1 base from V and 6 bases from J, leaving 3 bases between. The CDR3 is made up of 11 amino acids. Germline V gene data show CDR1 as MGHRA and CDR2 as YSYEKL. The CDR3 nucleotides read TGCGCCAGCAGCCAAGGGCCTGAAGCTTTCTTT. Residues: CASSQGPEAFF.

This clonotype has a handful of counts. CDR3 bases: TGTGCCAGCAGCTCCCCCCGGACTAGCGGGAGCGACGAGCAGTACTTC. It translates to CASSSPRTSGSDEQYF. The V and J genes are TRBV13 and TRBJ2-7, with TRBD2 matching 13 bases. The length of the CDR3 is 16 residues. The V segment lost 4 bases and the J segment 5 bases; nucleotides outside the gene matches: 8. CDR1 and CDR2 from the germline V gene are PRHDT and FYEKMQ (reference sequence).

In its sample, this clonotype was seen a few times. The chain employs TRBV12-3 or TRBV12-4 and TRBJ1-1; D is perhaps TRBD1 (5 bases). Trimming removed 3 bases from V and 4 bases from J, with 12 bases in between. The CDR3 is 14 amino acids. CDR3 residues: CASSFVRGRTEAFF. The CDR3 region has the DNA TGTGCCAGCAGTTTCGTTCGGGGACGCACTGAAGCTTTCTTT.

This rearrangement joins TRBV12-3 or TRBV12-4 to TRBJ2-5; D possibly corresponds to TRBD2 (6 bases). V was trimmed by 8 bases and J by 5 bases, leaving 21 bases between them. The CDR3 is 15 amino acids. CDR3 nucleotide sequence: TGTGCCAGCGGTCGAGGGCTGGAGGGCCCGGAGACCCAGTACTTC. Protein product: CASGRGLEGPETQYF.

This chain uses TRBV29-1 with TRBJ2-1, with TRBD2 identical over 7 bases. There are 14 residues in the CDR3. CDR1 and CDR2 (germline): SQVTM, ANQGSEA. V lost 3 bases and J lost 3; bases outside the gene matches: 5. The CDR3 nucleotides are TGCAGCGTTGACGGCCTAGCGGACTACAATGAGCAGTTCTTC. This translates into CSVDGLADYNEQFF.

This clonotype turned up a few times. The V gene is TRBV30, the J gene TRBJ1-3; D may be TRBD1 (5 bases). V was pared by 1 base and J by 0 bases, with 10 bases between. The CDR3 length is 15 residues. Germline V gene sequence: CDR1 GTSNPN, CDR2 SVGIG (reference sequence). The CDR3 coding sequence is TGTGCCTGGAGTGGACAGTCTTTCTCTGGAAACACCATATATTTT. Protein: CAWSGQSFSGNTIYF.

The chain recombines TRBV5-4 with TRBJ1-4, with TRBD1 matching over 10 bases. Trimming cost V 0 bases and J 5 bases; bases outside gene matches: 1. CDR1 is SGHNT and CDR2 is YYREEE in the germline V gene (reference sequence). CDR3 length: 15 residues. Written as DNA, the CDR3 is TGTGCCAGCAGCTTGGCGGGACAGGGGAATGAAAAACTGTTTTTT. It translates to CASSLAGQGNEKLFF.

This clonotype was observed a handful of times. The rearrangement uses TRBV12-3 or TRBV12-4 and TRBJ2-2, with a weak D call TRBD2 (5 bases). This CDR3 has 18 amino acids. Trimming took 5 bases from V and 3 from J, leaving 22 bases between them. The CDR3 region is CASSTPGPLRRHTGELFF. Here the CDR3 DNA reads TGTGCCAGCAGTACACCCGGGCCGTTAAGGAGGCACACCGGGGAGCTGTTTTTT.

This clonotype has a handful of counts. The rearrangement links TRBV12-3 or TRBV12-4 to TRBJ1-2; 12 bases align to TRBD1. CDR3 size: 15 residues. With V trimmed by 2 bases and J by 4 bases, 2 bases remained unmatched. The DNA for the CDR3 is TGTGCCAGCAGTTTATCGGGACAGGGGGCCTATGGCTACACCTTC. It translates to CASSLSGQGAYGYTF.

Only a few counts were recorded for this clonotype. The gene calls are TRBV20-1 and TRBJ1-1, with D possibly TRBD1 on 6 matching bases. CDR1 is DFQATT, CDR2 SNEGSKA, per germline (reference sequence). V lost 5 bases to trimming and J lost 0 bases, with 13 bases between them. The CDR3 length is 14 residues. This CDR3 is CSAGGGGVNTEAFF. CDR3 in DNA: TGCAGTGCTGGAGGGGGTGGGGTGAACACTGAAGCTTTCTTT.

Only a few counts were recorded for this clonotype. The chain recombines TRBV20-1 with TRBJ1-5; tentatively, D is TRBD1 (6 bases). Trimming stripped 0 bases from V and 4 bases from J, with 10 bases between. CDR1 is DFQATT, CDR2 SNEGSKA, per germline (reference sequence). The CDR3 runs 14 residues. The CDR3 DNA follows: TGCAGTGCTAGAGACAGGGGCCGGAATCAGCCCCAGCATTTT. It codes for CSARDRGRNQPQHF.

This clonotype has at least ten counts. The genes are TRBV6-1 and TRBJ1-2, with 9 bases identical to TRBD1. There are 15 residues in the CDR3. V lost 1 base, J lost 2 bases, and 2 bases stayed unmatched. The V gene's germline CDR1 is MNHNS and CDR2 SASEGT. CDR3 in amino acids: CASSEGQGGNYGYTF. CDR3 sequence (DNA): TGTGCCAGCAGTGAAGGACAGGGGGGGAACTATGGCTACACCTTC.

This clonotype was counted a few times. The rearrangement uses TRBV4-3 and TRBJ1-2; no firm D call. Germline-derived CDR1 and CDR2 are LGHNA and YSLEER. Trimming removed 4 bases from V and 2 bases from J, with 11 bases in between. This CDR3 comprises 14 residues. Written as DNA, the CDR3 is TGCGCCAGCAGCCCCTTTGCCGGGAACTATGGCTACACCTTC. Translation gives CASSPFAGNYGYTF.

The chain recombines TRBV6-2 or TRBV6-3 with TRBJ2-7, with D uncertain. This CDR3 is built from 15 residues. Trimming removed 2 bases from V and 0 bases from J, with 11 bases in between. The germline gives CDR1 MNHEY, CDR2 SVGEGT. The CDR3 here is CASSYMAEHSYEQYF. CDR3 nucleotides: TGTGCCAGCAGTTACATGGCGGAGCACTCCTACGAGCAGTACTTC.

This clonotype was seen a few times. J is TRBJ1-1 and V is TRBV6-4; tentative D call: TRBD1 (5 bases). Per germline, CDR1 MRHNA and CDR2 SNTAGT. The V end lost 3 bases, the J end lost 1 base, and 6 bases lay between the germline ends. The CDR3 runs to 13 residues. CDR3 nucleotides: TGTGCCAGCAGTGAAGGACAGAACACTGAAGCTTTCTTT. This gives the protein CASSEGQNTEAFF.

This clonotype was observed a few times. V is TRBV27 and J is TRBJ2-1, with TRBD2 matching 10 bases. Losses at the gene ends were 4 bases for V and 6 bases for J; bases not matched to a gene: 9. The CDR3 covers 16 residues. From germline, CDR1 is MNHEY and CDR2 SMNVEV (reference sequence). The chain's CDR3 is CASSSNVAGGINEQFF. CDR3 in DNA: TGTGCCAGCAGTTCCAACGTAGCGGGAGGCATCAATGAGCAGTTCTTC.

This clonotype was observed many times. The chain recombines TRBV20-1 with TRBJ2-1; 8 bases match TRBD2. Germline CDR1 DFQATT, CDR2 SNEGSKA (reference sequence). This CDR3 spans 14 amino acids. V lost 6 bases, J lost 5 bases, and 9 bases stayed unmatched. For the CDR3, the DNA is TGCAGTGCCCCTCACATAGCGGGAAACAATGAGCAGTTCTTC. This gives the protein CSAPHIAGNNEQFF.

In its sample, this clonotype was seen a few times. The chain employs TRBV7-6 and TRBJ2-1; D perhaps matches TRBD2 (6 bases). Germline CDR1 reads SGHVS; CDR2 reads FNYEAQ. CDR3 length: 16 residues. V lost 3 bases to trimming and J lost 9 bases, with 21 bases between them. CDR3 DNA sequence: TGTGCCAGCAGCTTCGATACAGTCGGGATCGGGGGTGAGCAGTTCTTC. This codes for CASSFDTVGIGGEQFF.

This rearrangement joins TRBV5-1 to TRBJ2-7; the D is unclear. The V end lost 2 bases, the J end lost 0 bases, and 9 bases lay between the germline ends. Germline-derived CDR1 and CDR2 are SGHRS and YFSETQ. The CDR3 loop spans 14 amino acids. The CDR3 loop reads CASSLGDTSYEQYF. The CDR3 coding sequence is TGCGCCAGCAGCTTAGGCGATACCTCCTACGAGCAGTACTTC.

The chain couples TRBV2 to TRBJ2-1, with TRBD2 matching over 9 bases. V shed 7 bases, J shed 4 bases, and the junction held 11 bases outside the gene matches. The CDR3 length is 16 residues. Germline V gene lookup returns CDR1 SNHLY and CDR2 FYNNEI. This CDR3 is CASTRNSLAGYNEQFF. The CDR3 DNA reads as TGTGCCAGCACTAGAAATTCCCTAGCGGGGTACAATGAGCAGTTCTTC.

This chain connects TRBV9 to TRBJ2-1, with D unclear. CDR1 is SGDLS and CDR2 is YYNGEE in the germline V gene. V shed 1 base and J shed 2 bases, with 13 bases lying between them. The CDR3 has 16 residues. The CDR3 coding sequence is TGTGCCAGCAGCGTACGTGGCGAATATACCTACAATGAGCAGTTCTTC. Protein product: CASSVRGEYTYNEQFF.

This clonotype was seen a few times. The CDR3 here is CASSLAGGAFF. CDR3 sequence (DNA): TGTGCCAGCAGTTTAGCAGGGGGAGCTTTCTTT. The genes are TRBV12-3 or TRBV12-4 and TRBJ1-1, with D possibly TRBD1 on 6 matching bases. The CDR3 is made up of 11 amino acids. Trimming removed 0 bases from V and 10 bases from J, with 6 bases in between.

J is TRBJ1-1 and V is TRBV12-3 or TRBV12-4; TRBD1 might be the D (5 bases). The CDR3 is made up of 13 amino acids. V lost 10 bases and J lost 3, with 15 bases in between. CDR3 DNA sequence: TGTGCCACCTCACGGGGGGTGGACACTGAAGCTTTCTTT. It codes for CATSRGVDTEAFF.

The chain recombines TRBV9 with TRBJ2-7; 8 bases fit TRBD1. The trim removed 3 bases at V and 2 bases at J, leaving 4 bases unmatched. This CDR3 comprises 14 residues. Germline V lookup: CDR1 SGDLS, CDR2 YYNGEE. This CDR3 is CASSAGTGPYEQYF. CDR3 nucleotide sequence: TGTGCCAGCAGCGCCGGGACAGGCCCCTACGAGCAGTACTTC.

The V call is TRBV6-2 or TRBV6-3, the J call TRBJ2-1, with 10 bases that match TRBD2. Germline V CDR1 and CDR2: MNHEY, SVGEGT. The CDR3 contains 15 residues. The J segment lost 5 bases and the V segment lost 7 bases, leaving 8 bases of the junction unmatched. The CDR3 nucleotides read TGTGCCAGCACCAACGGGCTAGCGGGAGACAATGAGCAGTTCTTC. It codes for CASTNGLAGDNEQFF.

The chain combines TRBV7-8 with TRBJ2-5, with 8 bases fitting TRBD2. CDR1 SGHVS and CDR2 FQNEAQ come from the germline V gene. With 7 bases clipped from V and 4 bases from J, the junction kept 11 bases outside the gene matches. The CDR3 covers 15 residues. The CDR3 sequence is CASIGTRAVGETQYF. The CDR3 DNA follows: TGTGCCAGCATCGGGACTAGGGCGGTTGGAGAGACCCAGTACTTC.

The chain employs TRBV12-3 or TRBV12-4 and TRBJ1-2; D is ambiguous. The V end lost 5 bases, the J end lost 7 bases, and 8 bases lay between the germline ends. This CDR3 region has 11 residues. CDR3 protein: CASSGYGGYTF. The DNA for the CDR3 is TGTGCCAGCAGTGGGTACGGTGGCTACACCTTC.

This clonotype was detected a few times. The chain couples TRBV20-1 to TRBJ1-1; D unresolved. Germline assignment: CDR1 DFQATT and CDR2 SNEGSKA (reference sequence). CDR3 size: 13 residues. V was pared by 5 bases and J by 0 bases, with 10 bases between. CDR3 protein: CSAPEGMNTEAFF. In DNA, the CDR3 is TGCAGTGCTCCTGAGGGAATGAACACTGAAGCTTTCTTT.